The TCR beta chain under discussion was sequenced for a study of T-cell reconstitution after alpha-beta-depleted transplantation in children. Researchers prepared the TCRbeta library using unique molecular identifiers, the study reports. TCRdb reprocessed the PCR reads via MiXCR and lists one record per CDR3 protein. Of about 610,000 distinct CDR3 sequences in the sample, 20% to 30% were seen once. V lost 5 bases and J lost 5, with 11 bases in between. The CDR3 consists of 13 residues. Germline loops: CDR1 LGHNA, CDR2 YNFKEQ. The V gene is TRBV4-2, the J gene TRBJ2-3; D gene unclear. The receptor was derived from a boy in the first two years of life with Wiskott-Aldrich syndrome, due to receive a stem cell transplant. Sample: PBMCs, taken before TCRalphabeta/CD19-depleted stem cell transplant. CDR3 sequence (DNA): TGTGCCAGCAGCTTCCGACTGCGAGATACGCAGTATTTT. Encoded protein: CASSFRLRDTQYF.